In this sample, the clone carrying this T cell receptor (beta chain) is medium-sized (0.01 to 0.1%). V lost 1 base, J lost 6 bases, and 11 bases lay in between. This CDR3 comprises 14 residues. Per the germline V gene, CDR1 is SGHRS and CDR2 is YFSETQ. Bulk tumor genomic DNA served as template, at 600 ng per sample. Collection of several biopsies per primary tumor, spaced far apart, took place during surgery. Curative operations were performed on patients who had untreated, newly diagnosed non-small cell lung cancer. The source of the sample is a study of immune heterogeneity within non-small cell lung tumors. TCR beta CDR3 was amplified by multiplex PCR, first round around 10 cycles, 32 V and 13 J primers. Using its own MiXCR run on the multiplex PCR reads, TCRdb lists one record per CDR3 protein. The sample includes over 4,500 distinct CDR3 sequences, approximately 23% seen only once; the top ten take roughly 17%.

V gene TRBV5-1 combines with J gene TRBJ2-1, with a weak D call TRBD1 (6 bases). The TCR comes from a man aged 55 to 69 with non-small cell lung cancer. Sequenced sample: lung tumor tissue. In DNA form, the CDR3 reads TGCGCCAGCAGCTTGAGAAGGGGGAGCAATGAGCAGTTCTTC. Protein: CASSLRRGSNEQFF.